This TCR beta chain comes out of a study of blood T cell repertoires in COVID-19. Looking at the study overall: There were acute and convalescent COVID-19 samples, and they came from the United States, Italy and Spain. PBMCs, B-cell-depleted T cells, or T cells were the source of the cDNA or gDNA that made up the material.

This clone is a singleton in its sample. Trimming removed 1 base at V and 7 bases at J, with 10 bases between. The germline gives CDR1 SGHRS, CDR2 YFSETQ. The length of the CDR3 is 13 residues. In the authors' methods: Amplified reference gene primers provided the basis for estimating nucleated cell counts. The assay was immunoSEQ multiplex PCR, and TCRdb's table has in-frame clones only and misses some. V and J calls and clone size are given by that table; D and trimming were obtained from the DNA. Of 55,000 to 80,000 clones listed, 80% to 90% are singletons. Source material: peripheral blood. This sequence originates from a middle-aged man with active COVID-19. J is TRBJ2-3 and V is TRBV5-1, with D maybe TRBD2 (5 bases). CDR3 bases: TGCGCCAGCAGCTTGCCTAGCACTTATACGCAGTATTTT. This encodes CASSLPSTYTQYF. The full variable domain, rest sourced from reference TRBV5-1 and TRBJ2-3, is KAGVTQTPRYLIKTRGQQVTLSCSPISGHRSVSWYQQTPGQGLQFLFEYFSETQRNKGNFPGRFSGRQFSNSRSEMNVSTLELGDSALYLCASSLPSTYTQYFGPGTRLTVL.